A single sample gave rise to the 10 T cell receptor beta chains below, sequenced in a study of T cell responses to AZD1222 COVID-19 vaccine. The data were produced by immunoSEQ multiplex PCR, yet TCRdb's version contains in-frame clones alone and is incomplete. The sample carries around 150,000 clones, approximately 90% recorded once. Sequencing used peripheral blood, obtained on day 0 of AZD1222 vaccination. The receptors derive from an adult in good health.

The CDR3 DNA sequence: TGTGCCAGCAGCCCCCGAGGGGACACCCATGGTACCGGGGAGCTGTTTTTT. It specifies CASSPRGDTHGTGELFF. The gene calls are TRBV13 and TRBJ2-2; D is possibly TRBD1 (6 bases). Trimming took 5 bases from V and 5 from J, leaving 21 bases between them. This CDR3 spans 17 amino acids. CDR1 and CDR2 from the germline V gene are PRHDT and FYEKMQ (reference sequence).

The genes are TRBV7-9 and TRBJ1-5, with 9 bases lining up with TRBD1. The CDR3 covers 14 residues. Germline V gene sequence: CDR1 SEHNR, CDR2 FQNEAQ (reference sequence). V was clipped by 4 bases and J by 6 bases; unmatched bases: 4. CDR3: CASSWDRAIQPQHF. The CDR3 DNA reads as TGTGCCAGCAGCTGGGACAGGGCGATTCAGCCCCAGCATTTT.

The J gene is TRBJ1-2, the V gene TRBV6-2 or TRBV6-3; no clear D gene. This CDR3 has 13 amino acids. The germline CDR1 and CDR2 sequences are MNHEY and SVGEGT. V was trimmed by 0 bases and J by 7 bases, leaving 9 bases between them. This CDR3 reads CASSYSKGGGYTF. The CDR3 coding sequence is TGTGCCAGCAGTTACTCGAAGGGTGGTGGCTACACCTTC.

The rearrangement uses TRBV18 and TRBJ2-1; TRBD1 might be the D (6 bases). The CDR3 is 13 amino acids. Germline V gene data show CDR1 as KGHSH and CDR2 as LQKENI. Trimming pared 6 bases from V and 5 bases from J, leaving 11 bases between. The CDR3 coding sequence is TGTGCCAGCTCGCTACAGGGTGACAATGAGCAGTTCTTC. It is translated as CASSLQGDNEQFF.

This sequence joins TRBV5-4 and TRBJ1-2; D gene uncertain. V was shortened by 4 bases and J by 5 bases, with 12 bases between the two germline ends. The CDR3 loop spans 13 amino acids. CDR1 and CDR2 (germline): SGHNT, YYREEE (reference sequence). The CDR3 DNA reads TGTGCCAGCAGCCATCCGGATCGATATGGCTACACCTTC. Amino acids: CASSHPDRYGYTF.

This chain connects TRBV19 to TRBJ2-7; 8 bases agree with TRBD2. V lost 6 bases to trimming and J lost 1 base; unmatched junction nucleotides: 2. The CDR3 is 13 amino acids. Germline V gene sequence: CDR1 LNHDA, CDR2 SQIVND (reference sequence). For the CDR3, the DNA is TGTGCCAGTAGAAGCGGGAGTTCCTACGAGCAGTACTTC. Translation: CASRSGSSYEQYF.

The gene calls are TRBV24-1 and TRBJ2-1; 8 nucleotides match TRBD2. There are 15 residues in the CDR3. Germline-derived CDR1 and CDR2 are KGHDR and SFDVKD. J gave up 4 bases and V 5 bases, and 6 bases lay outside the gene matches. The CDR3 DNA is TGTGCCACCAGTGTTTCTACTAGCGGATACAATGAGCAGTTCTTC. Residues: CATSVSTSGYNEQFF.

V usage is TRBV5-4 and J usage is TRBJ1-2; D remains unclear. The V gene lost 1 base and the J gene lost 8 bases, with 12 bases spanning the gap. This CDR3 comprises 13 residues. CDR1 SGHNT and CDR2 YYREEE come from the germline V gene (reference sequence). CDR3 bases: TGTGCCAGCAGCTTGCGATCGGGCGGAGGCTACACCTTC. This translates into CASSLRSGGGYTF.

The chain is built from TRBV5-4 and TRBJ1-2; 9 nucleotides agree with TRBD1. CDR1 SGHNT and CDR2 YYREEE come from the germline V gene (reference sequence). J was trimmed by 4 bases and V by 4 bases; bases with no gene match: 5. This CDR3 spans 14 amino acids. CDR3 amino acids: CASSQQGAGYGYTF. The CDR3 nucleotides are TGTGCCAGCAGCCAACAGGGGGCAGGCTATGGCTACACCTTC.

This sequence joins TRBV6-4 and TRBJ2-5; possibly TRBD1 for D (5 bases). The CDR3 consists of 16 residues. The V end was cut by 0 bases, the J end by 0 bases, with 11 bases between. CDR1 is MRHNA and CDR2 is SNTAGT in the germline V gene. CDR3: CASSDSAVGDQETQYF. The DNA of the CDR3 is TGTGCCAGCAGTGACTCGGCGGTAGGGGACCAAGAGACCCAGTACTTC.